Shown below are 10 T cell receptor beta chains from a single sample sequenced in a study of blood T cell repertoires in COVID-19. Sequencing was performed with immunoSEQ multiplex PCR; in TCRdb, only in-frame clones are kept and a portion is missing. The repertoire consists of 200,000 to 250,000 clones, with around 90% occurring once and the leading ten covering under 4.5%. The sample taken for sequencing was PBMCs or T cells enriched from blood (not recorded which). The source of these receptors is a woman aged 25 to 39 who had been exposed to COVID-19.

This clone was counted once. The V and J genes are TRBV6-4 and TRBJ1-2, with TRBD1 identical over 8 bases. The J segment lost 6 bases and the V segment lost 5 bases, leaving 5 bases of the junction unmatched. The CDR3 totals 13 residues. The germline V gene has CDR1 MRHNA and CDR2 SNTAGT. The CDR3 coding sequence is TGTGCCAGCAGTCTTGGACAGGGCAATGGCTACACCTTC. Its translation is CASSLGQGNGYTF.

The gene calls are TRBV12-5 and TRBJ2-1, with 9 bases matching TRBD2. The J segment lost 7 bases and the V segment lost 1 base, leaving 11 bases of the junction unmatched. The CDR3 extends over 17 amino acids. Germline V lookup: CDR1 LGHNT, CDR2 FRNRAP. The CDR3 sequence is CASGLGLAGYGRNEQFF. Here the CDR3 DNA reads TGTGCTAGTGGTTTGGGGCTAGCGGGATATGGACGTAATGAGCAGTTCTTC.

This clone was recorded a few times. The J gene is TRBJ2-2, the V gene TRBV29-1, with D possibly TRBD2 on 6 matching bases. CDR1 and CDR2 (germline): SQVTM, ANQGSEA. The CDR3 is 13 amino acids. The V gene lost 3 bases and the J gene lost 7 bases, with 12 bases spanning the gap. The CDR3 DNA reads TGCAGCGTTGACCCTAGCGCAGGCGGGGAGCTGTTTTTT. It encodes CSVDPSAGGELFF.

The V and J genes are TRBV19 and TRBJ1-5; D unclear. The V and J ends lost 4 bases and 7 bases respectively, with 11 bases between them. Germline lookup yields CDR1 LNHDA and CDR2 SQIVND (reference sequence). The CDR3 length is 13 residues. The chain's CDR3 is CASSTRSEQPQHF. CDR3 in DNA: TGTGCCAGTAGTACGAGGTCCGAGCAGCCCCAGCATTTT. Filled out from reference TRBV19 and TRBJ1-5, the complete variable domain reads DGGITQSPKYLFRKEGQNVTLSCEQNLNHDAMYWYRQDPGQGLRLIYYSQIVNDFQKGDIAEGYSVSREKKESFPLTVTSAQKNPTAFYLCASSTRSEQPQHFGDGTRLSIL.

J is TRBJ1-5 and V is TRBV19; D remains ambiguous. The CDR3 is made up of 17 amino acids. CDR1 and CDR2 (germline): LNHDA, SQIVND (reference sequence). Trimming removed 1 base at V and 0 bases at J, with 13 bases between. CDR3 nucleotides: TGTGCCAGTAGTATAGGGTACGGCGGTCTTAGCAATCAGCCCCAGCATTTT. It is translated as CASSIGYGGLSNQPQHF.

This clone was seen more than once but under ten times. The rearrangement uses TRBV2 and TRBJ1-2, with TRBD1 matching 11 bases. V was pared by 6 bases and J by 6 bases, with 6 bases of the junction left unmatched. Looked up from germline, CDR1 is SNHLY and CDR2 is FYNNEI. The CDR3 sequence is 14 residues long. CDR3 coding DNA: TGTGCCAGCAGCGGGGACAGGGGGATCGATGGCTACACCTTC. It codes for CASSGDRGIDGYTF.

Notes on this clone: The same CDR3 also results from other DNA sequences found in this sample. The chain employs TRBV18 and TRBJ1-5, with D possibly matching TRBD1 (6 bases). V lost 4 bases, J lost 1 base, and 11 bases lay in between. The CDR3 contains 15 residues. From germline, CDR1 is KGHSH and CDR2 LQKENI. CDR3 DNA: TGTGCCAGCTCACACACGGACAGAAGCAATCAGCCCCAGCATTTT. Translating gives CASSHTDRSNQPQHF. The full variable domain, with the rest looked up from reference TRBV18 and TRBJ1-5, is NAGVMQNPRHLVRRRGQEARLRCSPMKGHSHVYWYRQLPEEGLKFMVYLQKENIIDESGMPKERFSAEFPKEGPSILRIQQVVRGDSAAYFCASSHTDRSNQPQHFGDGTRLSIL.

V and J are TRBV12-5 and TRBJ2-1; the match to TRBD2 covers 10 bases. V was pared by 8 bases and J by 3 bases, with 22 bases of the junction left unmatched. Germline assignment: CDR1 LGHNT and CDR2 FRNRAP. The CDR3 consists of 20 residues. CDR3 in amino acids: CASPRDANLRLAGVYNEQFF. CDR3 nucleotide sequence: TGTGCTAGTCCCCGGGACGCTAATTTACGTCTAGCGGGAGTCTACAATGAGCAGTTCTTC.

The DNA for the CDR3 is TGCAGCGTTGAGAGCGGGAGGAACTACGAGCAGTACTTC. This sequence encodes CSVESGRNYEQYF. V is TRBV29-1 and J is TRBJ2-7; 9 bases are shared with TRBD2. V gave up 3 bases and J gave up 3 bases; unmatched junction bases: 3. In germline, CDR1 is SQVTM, CDR2 ANQGSEA. The CDR3 length is 13 residues.

V and J are TRBV5-1 and TRBJ1-1; TRBD1 is a possible D gene (6 bases). Germline V lookup: CDR1 SGHRS, CDR2 YFSETQ. The CDR3 runs 14 residues. V was pared by 0 bases and J by 3 bases, with 9 bases between. Here the CDR3 DNA reads TGCGCCAGCAGCTTGGCACAGGGTCACACTGAAGCTTTCTTT. It specifies CASSLAQGHTEAFF.